The present T cell receptor (beta chain) was sequenced within a study of human T cells and chemical hapten exposure. A single record per CDR3 protein comes from TCRdb applying MiXCR to the RACE reads. This repertoire shows 87,000 or so distinct CDR3 sequences, around 9.5% found once; its top ten account for around 4%. With V trimmed by 1 base and J by 3 bases, 3 bases remained unmatched. There are 16 residues in the CDR3. The germline V gene has CDR1 LGHDT and CDR2 YNNKEL (reference sequence). Study conclusions and caveats: The study found that DPC sensitization did not change TCRs above 1 in 1000 frequency.

The time point was: pre-sensitization, week 0. Treatment given: therapeutic diphenylcyclopropenone sensitization with weekly scalp DPC. This clonotype was counted ten times or more. Its cognate antigen is unknown. The sample was whole blood, taken in connection with sensitization to the hapten diphenylcyclopropenone (DPC). The clonotype was recovered from a woman between 35 and 50 years old with alopecia areata. Some clones in this sample may be carry-over from other donors' samples. V gene TRBV3-1 combines with J gene TRBJ2-3; the match to TRBD2 covers 11 bases. CDR3 sequence reads: CASSQVSGGATDTQYF. CDR3 in DNA: TGTGCCAGCAGCCAAGTTAGCGGGGGGGCGACAGATACGCAGTATTTT.